This T cell receptor (beta chain) was sequenced during a study of T cells in Graves' hyperthyroidism and ophthalmopathy. Amplification targeted TCR beta CDR3 regions from RNA transcripts. An initial round of RT-PCR targeting the TCR CDR3 relied on the HTBI primer set. One entry per CDR3 protein, called by TCRdb with MiXCR from the multiplex PCR reads. Altogether approximately 530,000 distinct CDR3 sequences are present, less than 20% being singletons, with the ten largest covering about 50%. Fresh 10 ml peripheral blood yielded PBMCs. This clonotype occurred many times. V was trimmed by 1 base and J by 4 bases, leaving 5 bases between them. The CDR3 consists of 12 residues. CDR1 and CDR2 (germline): SGHDN, FVKESK.

This TCR derives from a man aged 35-49 years with Graves' ophthalmopathy. Sequenced material: blood. The chain uses TRBV14 and TRBJ2-7, with D unclear. CDR3 nucleotides: TGTGCCAGCAGCCAAGCTCGGTACGAGCAGTACTTC. It yields the protein CASSQARYEQYF.